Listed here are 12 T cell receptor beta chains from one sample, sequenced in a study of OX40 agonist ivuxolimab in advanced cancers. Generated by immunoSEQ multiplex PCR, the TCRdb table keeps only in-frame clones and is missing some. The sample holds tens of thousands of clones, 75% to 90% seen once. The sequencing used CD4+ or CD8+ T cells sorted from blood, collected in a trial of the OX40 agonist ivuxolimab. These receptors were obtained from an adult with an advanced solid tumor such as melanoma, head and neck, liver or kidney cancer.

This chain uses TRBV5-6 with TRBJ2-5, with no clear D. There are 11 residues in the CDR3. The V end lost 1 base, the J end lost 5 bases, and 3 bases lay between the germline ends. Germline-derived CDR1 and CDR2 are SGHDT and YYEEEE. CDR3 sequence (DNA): TGTGCCAGCAGCTTGCGGGAGACCCAGTACTTC. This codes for CASSLRETQYF.

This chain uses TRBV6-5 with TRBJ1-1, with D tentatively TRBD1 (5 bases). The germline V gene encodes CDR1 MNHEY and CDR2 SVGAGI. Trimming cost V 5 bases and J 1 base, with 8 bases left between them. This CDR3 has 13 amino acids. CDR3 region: CASSLQGNTEAFF. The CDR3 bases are TGTGCCAGCAGTCTCCAGGGGAACACTGAAGCTTTCTTT.

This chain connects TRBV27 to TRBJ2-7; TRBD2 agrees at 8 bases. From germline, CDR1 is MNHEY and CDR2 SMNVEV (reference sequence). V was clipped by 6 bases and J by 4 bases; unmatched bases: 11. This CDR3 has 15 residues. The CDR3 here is CASRSPGGLSYEQYF. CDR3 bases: TGTGCCAGCAGGTCCCCGGGGGGGCTCAGTTACGAGCAGTACTTC.

The CDR3 nucleotides read TGTGCCAGCAGTTACTCGGGTAGCGGAAACACTGAAGCTTTCTTT. This gives the protein CASSYSGSGNTEAFF. This rearrangement joins TRBV6-5 to TRBJ1-1, with D uncertain. CDR1 MNHEY and CDR2 SVGAGI come from the germline V gene. Trimming shortened V by 0 bases and J by 2 bases, and 10 bases separated the two germline ends. This CDR3 has 15 residues.

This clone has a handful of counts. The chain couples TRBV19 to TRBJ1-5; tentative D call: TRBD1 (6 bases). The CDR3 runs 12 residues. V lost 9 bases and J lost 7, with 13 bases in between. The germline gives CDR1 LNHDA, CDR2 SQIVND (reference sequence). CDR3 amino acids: CASALQGQPQHF. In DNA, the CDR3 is TGTGCCAGCGCTTTACAGGGACAGCCCCAGCATTTT. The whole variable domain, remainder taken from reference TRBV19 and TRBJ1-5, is DGGITQSPKYLFRKEGQNVTLSCEQNLNHDAMYWYRQDPGQGLRLIYYSQIVNDFQKGDIAEGYSVSREKKESFPLTVTSAQKNPTAFYLCASALQGQPQHFGDGTRLSIL.

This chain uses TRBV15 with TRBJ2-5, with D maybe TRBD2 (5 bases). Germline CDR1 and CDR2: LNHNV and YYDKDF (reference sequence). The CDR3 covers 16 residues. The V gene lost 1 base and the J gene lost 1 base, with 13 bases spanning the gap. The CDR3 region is CATSRGTGSFQETQYF. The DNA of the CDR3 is TGTGCCACCAGCAGAGGGACGGGGAGCTTCCAAGAGACCCAGTACTTC. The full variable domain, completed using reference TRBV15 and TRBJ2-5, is DAMVIQNPRYQVTQFGKPVTLSCSQTLNHNVMYWYQQKSSQAPKLLFHYYDKDFNNEADTPDNFQSRRPNTSFCFLDIRSPGLGDTAMYLCATSRGTGSFQETQYFGPGTRLLVL.

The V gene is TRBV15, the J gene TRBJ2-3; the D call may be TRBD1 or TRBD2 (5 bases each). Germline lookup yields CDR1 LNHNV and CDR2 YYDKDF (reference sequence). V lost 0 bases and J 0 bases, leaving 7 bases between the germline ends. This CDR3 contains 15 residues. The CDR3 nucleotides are TGTGCCACCAGCAGAGATGGGACGAGCACAGATACGCAGTATTTT. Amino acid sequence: CATSRDGTSTDTQYF.

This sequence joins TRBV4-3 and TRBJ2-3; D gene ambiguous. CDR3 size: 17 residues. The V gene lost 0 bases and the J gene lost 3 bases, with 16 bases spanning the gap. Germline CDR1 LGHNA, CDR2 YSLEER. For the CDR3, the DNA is TGCGCCAGCAGCCAAGATGCGAGCGCCGGTGGGACAGATACGCAGTATTTT. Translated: CASSQDASAGGTDTQYF.

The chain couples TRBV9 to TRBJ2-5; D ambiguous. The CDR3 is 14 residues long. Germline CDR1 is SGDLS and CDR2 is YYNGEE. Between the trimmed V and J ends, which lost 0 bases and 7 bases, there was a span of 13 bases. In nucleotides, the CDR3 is TGTGCCAGCAGCGTAGTGGAGATCATGGGGACCCAGTACTTC. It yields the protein CASSVVEIMGTQYF.

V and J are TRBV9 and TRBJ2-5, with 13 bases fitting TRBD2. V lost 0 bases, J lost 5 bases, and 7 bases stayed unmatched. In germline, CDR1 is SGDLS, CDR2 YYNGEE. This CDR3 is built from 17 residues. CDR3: CASSVGTSGGAWETQYF. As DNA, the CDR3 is TGTGCCAGCAGCGTAGGAACTAGCGGGGGGGCCTGGGAGACCCAGTACTTC.

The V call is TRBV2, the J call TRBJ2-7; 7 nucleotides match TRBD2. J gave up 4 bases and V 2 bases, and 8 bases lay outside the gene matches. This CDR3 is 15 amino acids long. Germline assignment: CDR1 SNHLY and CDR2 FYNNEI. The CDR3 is CASSEPIGGGYEQYF. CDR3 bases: TGTGCCAGCAGTGAACCCATCGGCGGGGGATACGAGCAGTACTTC.

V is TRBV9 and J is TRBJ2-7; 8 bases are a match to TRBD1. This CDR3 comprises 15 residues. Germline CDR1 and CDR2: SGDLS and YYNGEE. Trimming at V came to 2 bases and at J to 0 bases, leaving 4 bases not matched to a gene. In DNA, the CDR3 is TGTGCCAGCAGCGTTGCGGGACAGGCCTCCTACGAGCAGTACTTC. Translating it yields CASSVAGQASYEQYF.